The TCR beta chain described here comes from a study of Ad26.COV2.S vaccination and SARS-CoV-2 variants. On the study more broadly: Intramuscular Ad26.COV2.S doses were given once or twice, 56 days apart.

Some clones are missing from TCRdb's copy, which holds only in-frame ones; the method was immunoSEQ multiplex PCR. The data show about 350,000 clones, around 86% seen once. A single count supports this clone. The CDR3 is 15 residues long. CDR1 and CDR2 (germline): MNHNY, SVGAGI (reference sequence). Trimming shortened V by 6 bases and J by 0 bases, and 11 bases separated the two germline ends. Treatment meaning: 15 to 20 received Ad26.COV2.S at low or high dose, single or two shots; 5 received placebo; per-sample allocation not given. At day 63 after the first vaccine or placebo injection, samples were drawn. What was given as vaccine was an Ad26 vector encoding Wuhan-strain SARS-CoV-2 spike.

The chain couples TRBV6-6 to TRBJ2-2, with D possibly being TRBD1 (6 bases). Here the sequenced sample was peripheral blood, taken in a trial of Ad26.COV2.S vaccine versus placebo. The clonotype was recovered from a person between 18 and 60 years old who received the Ad26.COV2.S COVID-19 vaccine or a placebo. DNA of the CDR3: TGTGCCAGCAGCTGGGACACGACGAACACCGGGGAGCTGTTTTTT. Translation gives CASSWDTTNTGELFF.